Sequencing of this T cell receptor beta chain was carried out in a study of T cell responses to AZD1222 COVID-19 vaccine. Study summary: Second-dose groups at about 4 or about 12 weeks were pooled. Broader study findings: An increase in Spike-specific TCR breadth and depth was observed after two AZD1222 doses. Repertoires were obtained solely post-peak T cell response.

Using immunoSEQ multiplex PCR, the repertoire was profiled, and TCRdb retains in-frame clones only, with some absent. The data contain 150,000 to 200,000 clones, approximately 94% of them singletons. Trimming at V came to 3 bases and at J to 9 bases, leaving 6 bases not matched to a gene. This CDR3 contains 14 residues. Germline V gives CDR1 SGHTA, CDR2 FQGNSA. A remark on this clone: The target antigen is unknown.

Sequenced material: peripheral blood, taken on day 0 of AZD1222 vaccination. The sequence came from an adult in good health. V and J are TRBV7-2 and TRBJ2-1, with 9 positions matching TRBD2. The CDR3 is CASSLGTSKVEQFF. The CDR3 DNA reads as TGTGCCAGCAGCTTGGGGACTAGCAAGGTTGAGCAGTTCTTC.